This T cell receptor (beta chain) was recovered during a study of CD8+CD57+ T cells in acquired aplastic anemia. Study at large: Across the sorted CD4+ and CD8+ cells, DNA amounts averaged roughly 3.5 ug.

Genomic DNA served as template for TCR beta VDJ and CDR3 profiling. TCRdb ran MiXCR on the reads and lists one entry per CDR3 protein. The repertoire holds 250,000 to 350,000 distinct CDR3 sequences, with around three fifths as singletons. General study points: Over 25 CD8+ CDR3 sequences occurred in both the patients and the controls. With respect to CD8+ Simpson's diversity, patients and controls did not differ significantly.

A remark on this clonotype: Its cognate antigen is unknown.

CDR3 size: 13 residues. Germline V gene data show CDR1 as SGHAT and CDR2 as FQNNGV. The V and J ends lost 5 bases and 4 bases respectively, with 11 bases between them. The TCR sequence derives from a human donor with severe aplastic anemia or a healthy control (not recorded which). The sequencing sample was made of sorted CD4+, CD8+, or CD8+CD57+ T cells (not recorded which) from PBMCs. The chain joins TRBV11-2 to TRBJ2-5, with D possibly being TRBD2 (6 bases). The CDR3: CASSKGLGETQYF. CDR3 nucleotide sequence: TGTGCCAGCAGCAAGGGACTTGGAGAGACCCAGTACTTC.